The 28 T cell receptor beta chains listed next were all sequenced from one sample in a study of T cell repertoires in cytomegalovirus infection. TCRdb independently ran MiXCR on the reads; one entry per CDR3 protein. The table has some 400,000 distinct CDR3 sequences, 30% to 40% seen once. Sequences were obtained from PBMCs. The receptors were sampled from a human donor in good health (CMV status not recorded). Some clones in this sample may be carry-over from other donors' samples.

This clonotype was found many times. The V and J genes are TRBV7-8 and TRBJ1-1, with D uncertain. This CDR3 has 16 amino acids. Trimming removed 1 base from V and 0 bases from J, with 12 bases in between. The germline CDR1 and CDR2 sequences are SGHVS and FQNEAQ. DNA for the CDR3: TGTGCCAGCAGCTTAGAAGTCGCAAGCATGAACACTGAAGCTTTCTTT. This gives the protein CASSLEVASMNTEAFF.

This chain joins TRBV24-1 and TRBJ2-1, with TRBD2 matching over 8 bases. Trimming took 5 bases from V and 6 from J; bases not matched to a gene: 5. This CDR3 is 14 amino acids long. The V gene's germline CDR1 is KGHDR and CDR2 SFDVKD. The CDR3 loop is CATSASGGGNEQFF. The CDR3 bases are TGTGCCACCAGTGCCTCGGGAGGGGGCAATGAGCAGTTCTTC.

This clonotype has ten or more counts. This chain uses TRBV7-9 with TRBJ2-7; D is uncertain. CDR3 length: 14 amino acids. Trimming shortened V by 5 bases and J by 0 bases, and 11 bases separated the two germline ends. Germline V gene sequence: CDR1 SEHNR, CDR2 FQNEAQ (reference sequence). CDR3 protein: CASSPQLDSYEQYF. The CDR3 coding sequence is TGTGCCAGCAGCCCACAGTTGGACTCCTACGAGCAGTACTTC. The variable domain in full, completed from reference TRBV7-9 and TRBJ2-7, reads DTGVSQNPRHKITKRGQNVTFRCDPISEHNRLYWYRQTLGQGPEFLTYFQNEAQLEKSRLLSDRFSAERPKGSFSTLEIQRTEQGDSAMYLCASSPQLDSYEQYFGPGTRLTVT.

A remark on this clonotype: This may come from a read error, since a much larger clone is one base off. The chain carries TRBV12-3 or TRBV12-4 and TRBJ1-2; D might be TRBD1 (5 bases). The CDR3 contains 14 residues. CDR3 residues: CASSPREGDYGHTF. The CDR3, as DNA: TGTGCCAGCAGCCCCAGGGAAGGGGACTATGGCCACACCTTC.

V and J are TRBV12-5 and TRBJ2-3; TRBD2 aligns across 14 bases. This CDR3 has 15 amino acids. CDR1 is LGHNT and CDR2 is FRNRAP in the germline V gene. After removal of 5 bases from V and 5 bases from J, the junction contained 3 bases not matched to a gene. Here the CDR3 DNA reads TGTGCTAGTGGTCCCGGGACTAGCGGGGGAGATACGCAGTATTTT. Translation gives CASGPGTSGGDTQYF. Using reference TRBV12-5 and TRBJ2-3 for the parts outside the CDR3, the full variable domain is DARVTQTPRHKVTEMGQEVTMRCQPILGHNTVFWYRQTMMQGLELLAYFRNRAPLDDSGMPKDRFSAEMPDATLATLKIQPSEPRDSAVYFCASGPGTSGGDTQYFGPGTRLTVL.

The CDR3 loop is CASILEDREYETQYF. In DNA, the CDR3 is TGCGCCAGCATCCTGGAGGACAGGGAGTATGAGACCCAGTACTTC. V gene TRBV4-1 combines with J gene TRBJ2-5; 8 bases are shared with TRBD1. This CDR3 spans 15 amino acids. Per germline, CDR1 MGHRA and CDR2 YSYEKL. V was clipped by 7 bases and J by 5 bases; unmatched bases: 12.

V is TRBV20-1 and J is TRBJ2-5; D might be TRBD2 (6 bases). V was trimmed by 6 bases and J by 0 bases, leaving 14 bases between them. The CDR3 loop spans 14 amino acids. The V gene's germline CDR1 is DFQATT and CDR2 SNEGSKA (reference sequence). The CDR3 here is CSASGLEYQETQYF. CDR3 in DNA: TGCAGTGCCTCGGGACTGGAGTACCAAGAGACCCAGTACTTC.

The gene calls are TRBV7-9 and TRBJ2-4; D uncertain. CDR1 SEHNR and CDR2 FQNEAQ come from the germline V gene (reference sequence). The CDR3 length is 13 residues. V gave up 8 bases and J gave up 6 bases, with 14 bases separating them. The CDR3 loop is CASRYSGVNIQYF. CDR3 DNA: TGTGCCAGCCGCTACTCTGGGGTAAACATTCAGTACTTC.

The chain combines TRBV4-1 with TRBJ2-7, with 11 bases lining up with TRBD1. Per the germline V gene, CDR1 is MGHRA and CDR2 is YSYEKL. The V gene end was trimmed by 3 bases and the J gene end by 2 bases; junction bases not matched to a gene: 12. There are 18 residues in the CDR3. The CDR3 reads CASSQIASPGQGAYEQYF. In DNA, the CDR3 is TGCGCCAGCAGCCAGATAGCTTCCCCGGGACAGGGGGCCTACGAGCAGTACTTC.

This chain uses TRBV7-2 with TRBJ1-1, with 7 bases lining up with TRBD1. The germline V gene has CDR1 SGHTA and CDR2 FQGNSA. Trimming at V came to 4 bases and at J to 3 bases, leaving 5 bases not matched to a gene. CDR3 length: 14 amino acids. CDR3 nucleotide sequence: TGTGCCAGCAGCTCCGTGGGACAGCACACTGAAGCTTTCTTT. Translation: CASSSVGQHTEAFF.

CDR3 DNA: TGTGCCAGCAGTCCCTGGGGACCGCGAAGCACAGATACGCAGTATTTT. This encodes CASSPWGPRSTDTQYF. The J gene is TRBJ2-3, the V gene TRBV6-8; D tentatively reads TRBD1 or TRBD2 (5 bases each). The CDR3 is made up of 16 amino acids. The germline gives CDR1 MNHGY, CDR2 SAAAGT. V shed 5 bases and J shed 0 bases, with 15 bases lying between them.

A single count supports this clonotype. This may stem from a read error, because a much larger clone lies one nucleotide away. The gene calls are TRBV7-8 and TRBJ1-1; D is uncertain. Germline V gives CDR1 SGHVS, CDR2 FQNEAQ. The germline V and J ends were trimmed by 2 bases and 2 bases, with 12 bases remaining between them. The CDR3 spans 15 residues. CDR3 sequence reads: CASSLPTKVNTEAFF. CDR3 nucleotides: TGTGCCAGCAGCTTACCGACAAAAGTAAACACTGAAGCTTTCTTT.

A few counts support this clonotype. This sequence joins TRBV7-2 and TRBJ2-5; D gene unclear. V lost 2 bases, J lost 4 bases, and 11 bases lay in between. The length of the CDR3 is 14 residues. Germline CDR1 is SGHTA and CDR2 is FQGNSA. CDR3 region: CASSLNGPGETQYF. CDR3 bases: TGTGCCAGCAGCTTAAACGGGCCGGGAGAGACCCAGTACTTC.

The gene calls are TRBV6-5 and TRBJ2-2, with 8 positions matching TRBD1. J lost 5 bases, V lost 0 bases, and 5 bases had no gene match. In germline, CDR1 is MNHEY, CDR2 SVGAGI. This CDR3 spans 16 amino acids. This CDR3 is CASSYSFQGATGELFF. In nucleotides, the CDR3 is TGTGCCAGCAGTTACTCGTTCCAGGGGGCTACCGGGGAGCTGTTTTTT.

There are a few counts of this clonotype. The rearrangement uses TRBV15 and TRBJ2-1; D perhaps matches TRBD1 (5 bases). The length of the CDR3 is 14 residues. Germline CDR1 LNHNV, CDR2 YYDKDF (reference sequence). Trimming shortened V by 1 base and J by 12 bases, and 16 bases separated the two germline ends. CDR3 sequence reads: CATSRGGTGGWQFF. The CDR3 bases are TGTGCCACCAGCAGAGGGGGCACGGGTGGTTGGCAGTTCTTC.

This clonotype occurred a few times. The CDR3 region is CASSWPDRGKDEQFF. The DNA of the CDR3 is TGTGCCAGCAGTTGGCCGGACAGGGGGAAGGATGAGCAGTTCTTC. The chain uses TRBV6-2 or TRBV6-3 and TRBJ2-1; 10 bases line up with TRBD1. J lost 8 bases, V lost 4 bases, and 8 bases had no gene match. In germline, CDR1 is MNHEY, CDR2 SVGEGT. The CDR3 extends over 15 amino acids.

The CDR3 region has the DNA TGTGCCAGCAGCCTCATCCCTTCTAGCGGGGCCATCAATGAGCAGTTCTTC. As protein: CASSLIPSSGAINEQFF. The chain couples TRBV7-6 to TRBJ2-1, with 9 bases that match TRBD2. The V gene end was trimmed by 5 bases and the J gene end by 6 bases; junction bases not matched to a gene: 14. This CDR3 region has 17 residues. CDR1 is SGHVS and CDR2 is FNYEAQ in the germline V gene.

In its sample, this clonotype was seen many times. The gene calls are TRBV27 and TRBJ1-4; TRBD1 matches at 7 bases. The CDR3 has 15 residues. V was clipped by 6 bases and J by 0 bases; unmatched bases: 4. The germline CDR1 and CDR2 sequences are MNHEY and SMNVEV (reference sequence). CDR3 sequence reads: CASSKGQTTNEKLFF. DNA for the CDR3: TGTGCCAGCAGCAAGGGACAGACAACTAATGAAAAACTGTTTTTT. The full variable domain, in which reference TRBV27 and TRBJ1-4 provide the parts outside the CDR3, is EAQVTQNPRYLITVTGKKLTVTCSQNMNHEYMSWYRQDPGLGLRQIYYSMNVEVTDKGDVPEGYKVSRKEKRNFPLILESPSPNQTSLYFCASSKGQTTNEKLFFGSGTQLSVL.

This chain connects TRBV6-5 to TRBJ2-5; 7 positions agree with TRBD1. J gave up 0 bases and V 6 bases, and 7 bases lay outside the gene matches. This CDR3 is 15 amino acids long. CDR1 is MNHEY, CDR2 SVGAGI, per germline. CDR3 amino acids: CASSLGTAYQETQYF. The CDR3 nucleotides read TGTGCCAGCAGCCTCGGGACAGCGTACCAAGAGACCCAGTACTTC.

Details on this clonotype: At one boundary the junction diverges from the germline segment, which might be a read error. The chain couples TRBV6-2 or TRBV6-3 to TRBJ2-2; D not certain. The CDR3 sequence is 12 residues long. Looked up from germline, CDR1 is MNHEY and CDR2 is SVGEGT. CDR3 residues: CSSRPNTGELFF. The CDR3 DNA is TGTTCCAGCAGACCAAACACCGGGGAGCTGTTTTTT.

Only a few counts were recorded for this clonotype. The V gene is TRBV6-1, the J gene TRBJ1-5; no definite D call. CDR3 length equals 12 residues. Germline V gene lookup returns CDR1 MNHNS and CDR2 SASEGT. Trimming took 6 bases from V and 6 from J, leaving 9 bases between them. The CDR3 DNA follows: TGTGCCAGCAGCGAAATTGTTCAGCCCCAGCATTTT. It codes for CASSEIVQPQHF.

This clonotype was recorded many times. This chain connects TRBV7-9 to TRBJ2-7; D not certain. The CDR3 runs 14 residues. CDR1 is SEHNR, CDR2 FQNEAQ, per germline (reference sequence). V was shortened by 10 bases and J by 3 bases, with 19 bases between the two germline ends. The DNA of the CDR3 is TGTGCCACCGGAACCTCAACGGAATTCTACGAGCAGTACTTC. Amino acids: CATGTSTEFYEQYF.

About this clonotype itself: At one of its ends the junction is not consistent with the germline gene, which may arise from a read error. The V gene is TRBV7-6, the J gene TRBJ2-1; TRBD2 aligns across 10 bases. CDR3 length: 18 amino acids. Germline CDR1 SGHVS, CDR2 FNYEAQ. CDR3 in DNA: TGTGTCAGCAGCTTAGCGGCCCCTACGAGCGGGGGGGCTGGTGAGCAGTTCTTC. Amino acid sequence: CVSSLAAPTSGGAGEQFF.

This clonotype showed up many times. V is TRBV6-2 or TRBV6-3 and J is TRBJ2-3; TRBD2 aligns across 9 bases. The CDR3 extends over 15 amino acids. Germline V gene sequence: CDR1 MNHEY, CDR2 SVGEGT. The V and J ends lost 2 bases and 1 base, in that order; junction bases with no gene match: 1. CDR3: CASSYPSGGTDTQYF. For the CDR3, the DNA is TGTGCCAGCAGTTACCCTAGCGGGGGCACAGATACGCAGTATTTT.

This clonotype was picked up a small number of times. The gene calls are TRBV19 and TRBJ2-5; D is unclear. Germline V gene data show CDR1 as LNHDA and CDR2 as SQIVND (reference sequence). The CDR3 covers 13 residues. Trimming took 5 bases from V and 6 from J, leaving 13 bases between them. DNA for the CDR3: TGTGCCAGTAGTGGCAGACGGCAGCAGACCCAGTACTTC. This codes for CASSGRRQQTQYF.

This chain uses TRBV12-3 or TRBV12-4 with TRBJ1-5, with D tentatively TRBD1 (6 bases). V shed 8 bases and J shed 6 bases, with 20 bases lying between them. The CDR3 has 15 amino acids. This chain's CDR3 is CASRLSQGMVQPQHF. The CDR3 DNA sequence: TGTGCCAGCCGATTAAGTCAGGGGATGGTTCAGCCCCAGCATTTT.

This clonotype was seen a few times. The rearrangement uses TRBV4-2 and TRBJ1-6; 8 bases map to TRBD1. The CDR3 has 16 residues. Germline CDR1 LGHNA, CDR2 YNFKEQ. The V and J ends lost 3 bases and 7 bases, in that order; junction bases with no gene match: 8. CDR3 in DNA: TGTGCCAGCAGCCAGGATCGGACAGGGTGGAATTCACCCCTCCACTTT. The encoded protein is CASSQDRTGWNSPLHF.

This chain uses TRBV6-5 with TRBJ1-5, with no clear D. V was pared by 4 bases and J by 4 bases, with 14 bases between. CDR3 size: 15 residues. CDR1 is MNHEY and CDR2 is SVGAGI in the germline V gene. The CDR3, as DNA: TGTGCCAGCAGTTCCGAGGCGGCGGGTAATCAGCCCCAGCATTTT. Amino acids: CASSSEAAGNQPQHF.